The rows below give T cell receptor beta chains drawn from one sample of a study of CD8+ T cells in alopecia areata. Some clones are missing from TCRdb's copy, which holds only in-frame ones; the method was immunoSEQ multiplex PCR. The profile shows 120,000 or so clones, about 61% of them singletons. What was sequenced was CD4+ T cells sorted from blood. The receptor source for this set is a human donor in good health. CDR3s include the opening cysteine and the closing phenylalanine or tryptophan. Fields, in order: J gene, clone size, D gene, CDR3 length, V gene, CDR3 protein, CDR3 DNA. The D gene is left open where the match is weak. Clone size is given for some rows only: seen once, a few or many times, or a class if the clone is expanded.

j_gene: TRBJ2-6
abundance: -
d_gene: -
len: 20
v_gene: TRBV5-1
CDR3aa: CASSRQPAGTTVSGANVLTF
CDR3nt: TGCGCCAGCAGCCGACAACCCGCCGGGACGACCGTCTCTGGGGCCAACGTCCTGACTTTC

j_gene: TRBJ1-6
abundance: -
d_gene: -
len: 16
v_gene: TRBV4-1
CDR3aa: CASSQESGGYNSPLHF
CDR3nt: TGCGCCAGCAGCCAAGAGAGCGGTGGATATAATTCACCCCTCCACTTT

j_gene: TRBJ2-7
abundance: -
d_gene: -
len: 14
v_gene: TRBV7-2
CDR3aa: CASTPGQGTYEQYF
CDR3nt: TGTGCCAGCACCCCGGGGCAGGGGACCTACGAGCAGTACTTC

j_gene: TRBJ2-3
abundance: -
d_gene: TRBD2
len: 16
v_gene: TRBV4-1
CDR3aa: CASSPMRSGSADTQYF
CDR3nt: TGCGCCAGCAGCCCCATGCGTAGCGGGTCCGCAGATACGCAGTATTTT

j_gene: TRBJ2-7
abundance: -
d_gene: TRBD1
len: 15
v_gene: TRBV5-1
CDR3aa: CASSFAGTGGYEQYF
CDR3nt: TGCGCCAGCAGCTTCGCCGGGACAGGGGGGTACGAGCAGTACTTC

j_gene: TRBJ1-2
abundance: -
d_gene: -
len: 14
v_gene: TRBV11-2
CDR3aa: CASSLWGGGYGYTF
CDR3nt: TGTGCCAGCAGCTTGTGGGGGGGAGGCTATGGCTACACCTTC

j_gene: TRBJ2-6
abundance: few
d_gene: TRBD1
len: 15
v_gene: TRBV29-1
CDR3aa: CSVRTGPSGANVLTF
CDR3nt: TGCAGCGTTAGGACAGGTCCCTCTGGGGCCAACGTCCTGACTTTC

j_gene: TRBJ2-5
abundance: -
d_gene: -
len: 12
v_gene: TRBV29-1
CDR3aa: CSGGQGGETQYF
CDR3nt: TGCAGCGGTGGACAGGGAGGGGAGACCCAGTACTTC

j_gene: TRBJ2-1
abundance: -
d_gene: -
len: 12
v_gene: TRBV30
CDR3aa: CASWDWSNEQFF
CDR3nt: TGTGCCTCGTGGGACTGGTCCAATGAGCAGTTCTTC

j_gene: TRBJ1-2
abundance: -
d_gene: -
len: 14
v_gene: TRBV30
CDR3aa: CAWSPRQGPPGYTF
CDR3nt: TGTGCCTGGAGTCCGCGGCAGGGGCCCCCTGGCTACACCTTC

j_gene: TRBJ2-1
abundance: -
d_gene: -
len: 15
v_gene: TRBV29-1
CDR3aa: CSVARDSGGLNEQFF
CDR3nt: TGCAGCGTGGCCAGGGACTCCGGGGGGCTAAATGAGCAGTTCTTC

j_gene: TRBJ1-6
abundance: -
d_gene: -
len: 15
v_gene: TRBV5-1
CDR3aa: CASSPRTVQNSPLHF
CDR3nt: TGCGCCAGCAGCCCGAGGACAGTACAGAATTCACCCCTCCACTTT

j_gene: TRBJ2-7
abundance: -
d_gene: -
len: 11
v_gene: TRBV29-1
CDR3aa: CSVTTGYEQYF
CDR3nt: TGCAGCGTGACCACAGGTTACGAGCAGTACTTC

j_gene: TRBJ2-6
abundance: few
d_gene: -
len: 14
v_gene: TRBV27
CDR3aa: CASSSLLGANVLTF
CDR3nt: TGTGCCAGCAGCTCACTCCTGGGGGCCAACGTCCTGACTTTC

j_gene: TRBJ2-1
abundance: -
d_gene: -
len: 17
v_gene: TRBV23-1
CDR3aa: CASSPPLERRSYNEQFF
CDR3nt: TGCGCCAGCAGTCCCCCTTTAGAGAGGCGGTCCTACAATGAGCAGTTCTTC

j_gene: TRBJ1-6
abundance: -
d_gene: -
len: 14
v_gene: TRBV10-1
CDR3aa: CASSRDKNNSPLHF
CDR3nt: TGCGCCAGCAGTCGGGACAAAAATAATTCACCCCTCCACTTT

j_gene: TRBJ1-1
abundance: -
d_gene: -
len: 14
v_gene: TRBV29-1
CDR3aa: CSGTEPGSRTEAFF
CDR3nt: TGCAGCGGTACCGAACCAGGGTCCAGGACTGAAGCTTTCTTT

j_gene: TRBJ2-6
abundance: -
d_gene: -
len: 15
v_gene: TRBV9
CDR3aa: CASSLWSSGANVLTF
CDR3nt: TGTGCCAGCAGCCTTTGGAGCTCTGGGGCCAACGTCCTGACTTTC

j_gene: TRBJ1-1
abundance: -
d_gene: TRBD1
len: 17
v_gene: TRBV5-1
CDR3aa: CASSRTPGQGMNTEAFF
CDR3nt: TGCGCCAGCAGCCGTACCCCGGGACAGGGGATGAACACTGAAGCTTTCTTT

j_gene: TRBJ1-4
abundance: -
d_gene: -
len: 14
v_gene: TRBV30
CDR3aa: CAWSLAGAGEKLFF
CDR3nt: TGTGCCTGGAGTTTAGCGGGGGCCGGTGAAAAACTGTTTTTT

j_gene: TRBJ1-4
abundance: -
d_gene: -
len: 15
v_gene: TRBV27
CDR3aa: CASSPLSGVAEKLFF
CDR3nt: TGTGCCAGCAGTCCGCTATCCGGAGTGGCTGAAAAACTGTTTTTT

j_gene: TRBJ1-6
abundance: -
d_gene: TRBD1
len: 16
v_gene: TRBV5-1
CDR3aa: CASSPLPDRGLSPLHF
CDR3nt: TGCGCCAGCAGCCCCCTTCCGGACAGGGGGTTATCACCCCTCCACTTT

j_gene: TRBJ2-3
abundance: once
d_gene: TRBD2
len: 16
v_gene: TRBV2
CDR3aa: CASSPGGWSSTDTQYF
CDR3nt: TGTGCCAGCAGTCCGGGGGGATGGTCTAGCACAGATACGCAGTATTTT

j_gene: TRBJ2-7
abundance: -
d_gene: -
len: 14
v_gene: TRBV2
CDR3aa: CASSEWWSSYEQYF
CDR3nt: TGTGCCAGCAGTGAATGGTGGAGCTCCTACGAGCAGTACTTC

j_gene: TRBJ1-3
abundance: -
d_gene: TRBD1
len: 16
v_gene: TRBV6-5
CDR3aa: CASSSLGTGGAGTIYF
CDR3nt: TGTGCCAGCAGTTCCTTAGGGACAGGGGGCGCAGGGACCATATATTTT

j_gene: TRBJ2-1
abundance: -
d_gene: -
len: 13
v_gene: TRBV6-6
CDR3aa: CASRREQNNEQFF
CDR3nt: TGTGCCAGCAGACGGGAGCAAAACAATGAGCAGTTCTTC

j_gene: TRBJ1-2
abundance: -
d_gene: -
len: 13
v_gene: TRBV15
CDR3aa: CATSRGGRRGYTF
CDR3nt: TGTGCCACCAGTCGGGGGGGCAGACGTGGCTACACCTTC

j_gene: TRBJ1-2
abundance: -
d_gene: -
len: 14
v_gene: TRBV30
CDR3aa: CAWTPQPRNYGYTF
CDR3nt: TGTGCCTGGACGCCTCAGCCGCGGAACTATGGCTACACCTTC

j_gene: TRBJ2-2
abundance: -
d_gene: -
len: 18
v_gene: TRBV4-1
CDR3aa: CASSHPRWGGAVTGELFF
CDR3nt: TGCGCCAGCAGCCACCCGAGGTGGGGCGGGGCGGTAACCGGGGAGCTGTTTTTT

j_gene: TRBJ2-7
abundance: -
d_gene: -
len: 14
v_gene: TRBV27
CDR3aa: CASRRFDGSYEQYF
CDR3nt: TGTGCCAGCAGAAGGTTTGATGGGTCCTACGAGCAGTACTTC

j_gene: TRBJ2-1
abundance: -
d_gene: -
len: 16
v_gene: TRBV11-1
CDR3aa: CASSPRGLGGSHEQFF
CDR3nt: TGTGCCAGCAGCCCCCGCGGCCTGGGGGGCTCCCATGAGCAGTTCTTC

j_gene: TRBJ2-1
abundance: -
d_gene: -
len: 12
v_gene: TRBV6-5
CDR3aa: CASSSKNNEQFF
CDR3nt: TGTGCCAGCAGTTCCAAGAACAATGAGCAGTTCTTC

j_gene: TRBJ2-2
abundance: once
d_gene: -
len: 14
v_gene: TRBV6-5
CDR3aa: CASTQGSNTGELFF
CDR3nt: TGTGCCAGCACCCAAGGGTCGAACACCGGGGAGCTGTTTTTT

j_gene: TRBJ2-3
abundance: -
d_gene: -
len: 16
v_gene: TRBV25-1
CDR3aa: CASSELGAGRADTQYF
CDR3nt: TGTGCCAGCAGTGAATTAGGGGCGGGGCGGGCAGATACGCAGTATTTT

j_gene: TRBJ2-3
abundance: -
d_gene: -
len: 17
v_gene: TRBV7-9
CDR3aa: CASSGGTHGGLADTQYF
CDR3nt: TGTGCCAGCAGCGGCGGGACTCATGGGGGGCTCGCAGATACGCAGTATTTT

j_gene: TRBJ1-4
abundance: -
d_gene: -
len: 12
v_gene: TRBV18
CDR3aa: CASSPADEKLFF
CDR3nt: TGTGCCAGCTCACCCGCGGATGAAAAACTGTTTTTT

j_gene: TRBJ2-1
abundance: -
d_gene: -
len: 13
v_gene: TRBV11-3
CDR3aa: CASQAGLYNEQFF
CDR3nt: TGTGCCAGCCAGGCAGGCCTCTACAATGAGCAGTTCTTC

j_gene: TRBJ2-7
abundance: few
d_gene: TRBD2
len: 16
v_gene: TRBV13
CDR3aa: CASSLGLAGVSYEQYF
CDR3nt: TGTGCCAGCAGCTTAGGACTAGCGGGGGTGTCCTACGAGCAGTACTTC

j_gene: TRBJ2-5
abundance: few
d_gene: -
len: 13
v_gene: TRBV29-1
CDR3aa: CSQILGQEGTQYF
CDR3nt: TGCAGCCAAATTCTGGGCCAGGAGGGGACCCAGTACTTC

j_gene: TRBJ2-5
abundance: -
d_gene: -
len: 13
v_gene: TRBV5-6
CDR3aa: CASSPPSVETQYF
CDR3nt: TGTGCCAGCAGCCCACCGTCCGTGGAGACCCAGTACTTC

j_gene: TRBJ2-5
abundance: -
d_gene: TRBD1
len: 13
v_gene: TRBV2
CDR3aa: CASSAGDRGTQYF
CDR3nt: TGTGCCAGCAGTGCCGGGGACAGGGGGACCCAGTACTTC

j_gene: TRBJ2-2
abundance: -
d_gene: -
len: 13
v_gene: TRBV23-1
CDR3aa: CASSQYRAGELFF
CDR3nt: TGCGCCAGCAGTCAATACAGGGCAGGGGAGCTGTTTTTT

j_gene: TRBJ1-1
abundance: -
d_gene: -
len: 15
v_gene: TRBV7-2
CDR3aa: CASSFSHGMNTEAFF
CDR3nt: TGTGCCAGCAGCTTTAGCCACGGTATGAACACTGAAGCTTTCTTT

j_gene: TRBJ1-2
abundance: -
d_gene: -
len: 12
v_gene: TRBV2
CDR3aa: CASSEGWADYTF
CDR3nt: TGTGCCAGCAGTGAAGGGTGGGCAGACTACACCTTC

j_gene: TRBJ2-3
abundance: few
d_gene: TRBD2
len: 15
v_gene: TRBV6-5
CDR3aa: CASRLAGGAGDTQYF
CDR3nt: TGTGCCAGCAGGCTAGCGGGGGGCGCGGGAGATACGCAGTATTTT

j_gene: TRBJ1-5
abundance: -
d_gene: -
len: 14
v_gene: TRBV2
CDR3aa: CASSEGQVNQPQHF
CDR3nt: TGTGCCAGCAGTGAAGGGCAGGTCAATCAGCCCCAGCATTTT

j_gene: TRBJ2-7
abundance: few
d_gene: -
len: 14
v_gene: TRBV18
CDR3aa: CASSPGLFAHEQYF
CDR3nt: TGTGCCAGCTCACCTGGACTCTTTGCCCACGAGCAGTACTTC

j_gene: TRBJ2-2
abundance: -
d_gene: -
len: 13
v_gene: TRBV30
CDR3aa: CAWSSTNTGELFF
CDR3nt: TGTGCCTGGAGTTCAACGAACACCGGGGAGCTGTTTTTT

j_gene: TRBJ1-1
abundance: once
d_gene: TRBD1
len: 12
v_gene: TRBV7-9
CDR3aa: CASSPGQGEAFF
CDR3nt: TGTGCCAGCAGCCCCGGACAGGGTGAAGCTTTCTTT

j_gene: TRBJ1-2
abundance: -
d_gene: -
len: 13
v_gene: TRBV5-1
CDR3aa: CASSVEGRGGYTF
CDR3nt: TGCGCCAGCAGCGTGGAGGGGAGGGGTGGCTACACCTTC

j_gene: TRBJ1-1
abundance: -
d_gene: -
len: 14
v_gene: TRBV6-1
CDR3aa: CASSDNTVGTEAFF
CDR3nt: TGTGCCAGCAGTGACAACACTGTGGGCACTGAAGCTTTCTTT

j_gene: TRBJ2-7
abundance: -
d_gene: -
len: 13
v_gene: TRBV5-1
CDR3aa: CASSRAGTTEQYF
CDR3nt: TGCGCCAGCAGCCGAGCCGGGACAACCGAGCAGTACTTC

j_gene: TRBJ2-5
abundance: -
d_gene: TRBD1
len: 14
v_gene: TRBV7-8
CDR3aa: CASSSRTGLETQYF
CDR3nt: TGTGCCAGCAGCTCCAGGACAGGGCTTGAGACCCAGTACTTC

j_gene: TRBJ1-4
abundance: -
d_gene: -
len: 13
v_gene: TRBV30
CDR3aa: CAWSATAREKLFF
CDR3nt: TGTGCCTGGAGTGCCACGGCCAGGGAAAAACTGTTTTTT

j_gene: TRBJ1-5
abundance: -
d_gene: -
len: 15
v_gene: TRBV29-1
CDR3aa: CSVEDSRGCNQPQHF
CDR3nt: TGCAGCGTTGAAGATTCCAGGGGCTGCAATCAGCCCCAGCATTTT

j_gene: TRBJ1-5
abundance: few
d_gene: TRBD1
len: 14
v_gene: TRBV5-8
CDR3aa: CASTRGQGRQPQHF
CDR3nt: TGTGCCAGCACCCGGGGACAGGGGCGTCAGCCCCAGCATTTT

j_gene: TRBJ1-5
abundance: few
d_gene: -
len: 10
v_gene: TRBV29-1
CDR3aa: CSVPNQPQHF
CDR3nt: TGCAGCGTTCCCAATCAGCCCCAGCATTTT